A few counts support the clone carrying this T cell receptor beta chain. Its antigen is as yet unknown. The sample is drawn from a study of post-analysis software for immune sequencing data. Study in general: Secondary progressive, relapsing-remitting and progressive-relapsing multiple sclerosis were among the included disease courses.

CDR3 length: 13 amino acids. V lost 9 bases and J lost 4; bases outside the gene matches: 9. Germline lookup yields CDR1 MNHEY and CDR2 SVGAGI. Findings and caveats of the study: F measure showed strong co-clustering of same-batch samples. TRBV5-6, TRBV5-1 and TRBV20-1 belonged to a set of a handful of TRBV segments that were more frequent in patients than controls. The normalized Chao1 diversity of multiple sclerosis patients was significantly lower than that of controls.

The TCR beta cDNA libraries carried unique molecular identifiers. Input amounts of about 0.95 to 10 million T cells were used. These gave some 500,000 cDNA molecules, so each molecule approximated one T cell. TCRdb itself ran the PCR reads through MiXCR, one entry per CDR3 protein. The repertoire holds some 500,000 distinct CDR3 sequences, approximately 45% seen once, with 12% in the top ten. The clonotype was recovered from a girl under 18 with multiple sclerosis. The rearrangement joins TRBV6-5 to TRBJ2-7; 7 bases align to TRBD1. The sequenced sample consisted of blood. The CDR3 bases are TGTGCCAGTGCAACAGGGGCGACTTACGAGCAGTACTTC. Translation: CASATGATYEQYF.